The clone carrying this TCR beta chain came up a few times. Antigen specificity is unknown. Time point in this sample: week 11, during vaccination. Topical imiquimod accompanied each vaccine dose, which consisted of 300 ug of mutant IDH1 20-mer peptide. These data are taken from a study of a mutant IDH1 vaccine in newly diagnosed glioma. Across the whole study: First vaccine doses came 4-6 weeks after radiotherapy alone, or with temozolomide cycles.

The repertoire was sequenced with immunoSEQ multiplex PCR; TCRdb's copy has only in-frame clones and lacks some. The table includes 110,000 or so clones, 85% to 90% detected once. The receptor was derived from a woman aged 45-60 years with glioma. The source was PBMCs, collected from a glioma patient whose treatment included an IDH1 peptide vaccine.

The CDR3 is CASGNRATETNEQFF. Written as DNA, the CDR3 is TGTGCCAGCGGGAACCGGGCCACAGAGACGAATGAGCAGTTCTTC. V usage is TRBV5-4 and J usage is TRBJ2-1; no definite D call. The CDR3 spans 15 residues. V dropped 7 bases and J dropped 7 bases, with 21 bases sitting between them. Germline CDR1 SGHNT, CDR2 YYREEE (reference sequence).